This TCR beta chain was documented in a study of T cells in localized non-small cell lung cancer. Per the germline V gene, CDR1 is SGHNT and CDR2 is YYREEE (reference sequence). The CDR3 runs 15 residues. V was clipped by 0 bases and J by 7 bases; unmatched bases: 7. On this clone: The target antigen is unknown.

Study-wide points: Compared with tumor, uninvolved adjacent lung displayed greater T cell clonality, ranking highest overall. Researchers found a median around 58 of the top 100 tumor clones in adjacent lung.

Produced via immunoSEQ multiplex PCR; TCRdb's table is partial and in-frame only. The table lists more than 20,000 clones, over 65% of them singletons. The rearrangement uses TRBV5-4 and TRBJ2-1; 7 bases are a match to TRBD1. The sequence was obtained from a woman between 40 and 69 years old with stage II squamous cell lung carcinoma. Here the sequenced sample was PBMCs, taken before any cancer treatment. The CDR3 protein is CASSLDWKGANEQFF. Written as DNA, the CDR3 is TGTGCCAGCAGCTTGGATTGGAAGGGGGCGAATGAGCAGTTCTTC.